Listed below are T cell receptor beta chains from one sample, sequenced in a study of T cells after yellow fever vaccination. Using its own MiXCR run on the 5' RACE reads, TCRdb lists one record per CDR3 protein. The sample includes roughly 180,000 distinct CDR3 sequences, approximately 6.2% of them seen just once. Sequencing used CD4+ T cells sorted from PBMCs, obtained on the day of the first yellow fever vaccination. These receptors all come from a man between 18 and 35 years old who received the YFV17D yellow fever vaccine. CDR3s include the opening cysteine and the closing phenylalanine or tryptophan. Each record gives: clone size, V gene, D gene, J gene, CDR3 protein, CDR3 DNA. A D gene is named only where the DNA matches it firmly. Expanded clones are given a class, and other clones once, few, many or no size at all.

>NA|TRBV6-5|NA|TRBJ2-3
CASSPRQSTDTQYF
TGTGCCAGCAGTCCTCGACAGAGCACAGATACGCAGTATTTT
>many|TRBV20-1|NA|TRBJ1-6
CSAITGRAYNSPLHF
TGCAGTGCTATAACAGGGCGGGCCTATAATTCACCCCTCCACTTT
>NA|TRBV12-3/TRBV12-4|TRBD1|TRBJ1-2
CASSRGGTGKGYGYTF
TGTGCCAGCAGTCGAGGGGGGACAGGGAAGGGCTATGGCTACACCTTC
>NA|TRBV12-3/TRBV12-4|TRBD2|TRBJ2-5
CTSSLGLLAGAGGETQYF
TGTACCAGCAGTTTAGGTCTCCTAGCGGGGGCCGGAGGGGAGACCCAGTACTTC
>many|TRBV5-5|NA|TRBJ2-1
CASSLGGWAGPLNEQFF
TGTGCCAGCAGCTTGGGGGGTTGGGCAGGGCCTCTGAATGAGCAGTTCTTC
>few|TRBV15|TRBD2|TRBJ2-2
CATSSQRGENTGELFF
TGTGCCACCAGCAGCCAGCGGGGGGAGAACACCGGGGAGCTGTTTTTT
>NA|TRBV11-2|TRBD2|TRBJ2-1
CASSFNRDSGGSYNEQFF
TGTGCCAGCAGCTTTAATCGGGATAGCGGGGGCTCCTACAATGAGCAGTTCTTC
>NA|TRBV5-1|NA|TRBJ2-1
CASSLNRGANEQFF
TGCGCCAGCAGCTTGAATCGGGGGGCGAATGAGCAGTTCTTC
>many|TRBV7-2|TRBD2|TRBJ2-1
CASSPTSGGPGEQFF
TGTGCCAGCAGCCCGACTAGCGGGGGGCCGGGTGAGCAGTTCTTC
>few|TRBV7-2|NA|TRBJ2-5
CASSLGIQVECETQYF
TGTGCCAGCAGCTTAGGGATTCAGGTTGAGTGTGAGACCCAGTACTTC
>many|TRBV9|NA|TRBJ2-5
CASSVNTQETQYF
TGTGCCAGCAGCGTAAACACCCAAGAGACCCAGTACTTC
>many|TRBV29-1|TRBD1|TRBJ1-4
CSVRAGTGREKLFF
TGCAGCGTGAGGGCCGGGACAGGACGTGAAAAACTGTTTTTT
>many|TRBV2|NA|TRBJ2-5
CASSVRQETQYF
TGTGCCAGCAGTGTCAGACAAGAGACCCAGTACTTC
>few|TRBV7-9|NA|TRBJ2-1
CASSLSVPEQFF
TGTGCCAGCAGCTTGTCGGTCCCTGAGCAGTTCTTC
>many|TRBV12-3/TRBV12-4|NA|TRBJ1-5
CASSFRGVQQPQHF
TGTGCCAGCAGTTTTCGGGGGGTGCAACAGCCCCAGCATTTT
>NA|TRBV19|NA|TRBJ2-1
CASTIDGHNEQFF
TGTGCCAGTACCATAGACGGACACAATGAGCAGTTCTTC
>few|TRBV9|NA|TRBJ1-5
CASSVGMDNQPQHF
TGTGCCAGCAGCGTGGGAATGGACAATCAGCCCCAGCATTTT
>NA|TRBV5-1|NA|TRBJ2-3
CASSIAEIGADTQYF
TGCGCCAGCAGCATAGCGGAGATAGGGGCAGATACGCAGTATTTT
>many|TRBV5-5|NA|TRBJ2-3
CASSLRLVSDTQYF
TGTGCCAGCAGCTTGCGACTAGTCTCAGATACGCAGTATTTT
>many|TRBV7-6|NA|TRBJ1-3
CASSPSGTSSGNTIYF
TGTGCCAGCAGCCCGTCAGGGACTTCTTCTGGAAACACCATATATTTT
>many|TRBV5-8|NA|TRBJ2-1
CASSLRGGSSYNEQFF
TGTGCCAGCAGCTTGAGGGGGGGGTCCTCCTACAATGAGCAGTTCTTC
>NA|TRBV15|NA|TRBJ2-1
CATSKRVLSSYNEQFF
TGTGCCACCAGCAAGCGGGTGTTGAGCTCCTACAATGAGCAGTTCTTC
>many|TRBV7-6|NA|TRBJ2-3
CASSAYLDTQYF
TGTGCCAGCAGCGCCTACTTGGATACGCAGTATTTT
>many|TRBV11-2|NA|TRBJ2-3
CASSLVGGALAGAAQYF
TGTGCCAGCAGCTTAGTGGGGGGGGCCTTGGCTGGGGCTGCGCAGTATTTT
>many|TRBV30|NA|TRBJ2-5
CAWSVQGETQYF
TGTGCCTGGAGTGTACAGGGTGAGACCCAGTACTTC
>NA|TRBV7-9|TRBD1|TRBJ2-4
CASSLDGTGGAGNIQYF
TGTGCCAGCAGCTTAGATGGGACAGGGGGCGCGGGAAACATTCAGTACTTC
>NA|TRBV4-1|NA|TRBJ2-1
CASSQAMGASYNEQFF
TGCGCCAGCAGCCAAGCAATGGGGGCTTCCTACAATGAGCAGTTCTTC
>many|TRBV10-3|TRBD2|TRBJ2-1
CAIRSTGTSGGYNEQFF
TGTGCCATCAGGAGTACCGGGACTAGCGGGGGCTACAATGAGCAGTTCTTC
>many|TRBV20-1|NA|TRBJ2-5
CSARRQGTYETQYF
TGCAGTGCTAGAAGGCAGGGCACCTATGAGACCCAGTACTTC
>many|TRBV7-2|NA|TRBJ2-7
CASSLGVAYEQYF
TGTGCCAGCAGCTTAGGCGTCGCCTACGAGCAGTACTTC
>NA|TRBV20-1|NA|TRBJ1-1
CSASKGGNTEAFF
TGCAGTGCGTCAAAGGGGGGGAACACTGAAGCTTTCTTT
>many|TRBV4-3|TRBD1|TRBJ2-5
CASSQGQYQETQYF
TGCGCCAGCAGCCAGGGACAGTACCAAGAGACCCAGTACTTC
>NA|TRBV29-1|NA|TRBJ2-1
CSVGLDARKYNEQFF
TGCAGCGTTGGACTAGATGCTCGCAAATATAATGAGCAGTTCTTC
>many|TRBV5-1|NA|TRBJ2-2
CASSSGDTFSPGELFF
TGCGCCAGCAGCTCGGGGGACACCTTCTCCCCCGGGGAGCTGTTTTTT
>NA|TRBV5-8|NA|TRBJ1-1
CASSHGVVTEAFF
TGTGCCAGCAGCCATGGGGTGGTCACTGAAGCTTTCTTT
>NA|TRBV13|NA|TRBJ1-1
CASSLLLWGTEAFF
TGTGCCAGCAGCCTACTGCTGTGGGGCACTGAAGCTTTCTTT
>NA|TRBV28|TRBD1|TRBJ1-4
CASSLPQGAGEKLFF
TGTGCCAGCAGTTTACCTCAGGGGGCAGGTGAAAAACTGTTTTTT